The clone carrying this T cell receptor beta chain was seen only a few times. What it binds is not known. This record comes from a study of T cell repertoires in cytomegalovirus infection. Whole-study context: CMV infection and matching HLA type were both indicated by public TCR beta signatures.

TCRdb reanalysed the reads using MiXCR and keeps one entry per CDR3 protein. The repertoire includes about 250,000 distinct CDR3 sequences, approximately 13% of them detected once, and 1.6% sits in the top ten. Trimming removed 3 bases from V and 1 base from J; junction bases left unmatched: 2. In germline, CDR1 is SGHAT, CDR2 FQNNGV. The CDR3 consists of 15 residues. Study findings and constraints: Frequencies of public TCR beta families were cumulated, and this identified carriers of CMV plus the relevant HLA. Clonotype analysis showed dominance of the ex vivo response by HLA-C-restricted CMV-specific TCR beta clonotypes.

The TCR sequence derives from a human donor in good health (CMV status not recorded). Some clones in this sample may be carry-over from other donors' samples. The chain recombines TRBV11-2 with TRBJ1-1, with 10 bases aligning to TRBD1. Source material: PBMCs. This CDR3 reads CASSLTGGANTEAFF. Here the CDR3 DNA reads TGTGCCAGCAGCTTGACAGGGGGCGCGAACACTGAAGCTTTCTTT. Complete variable domain (other parts from reference TRBV11-2 and TRBJ1-1): EAGVAQSPRYKIIEKRQSVAFWCNPISGHATLYWYQQILGQGPKLLIQFQNNGVVDDSQLPKDRFSAERLKGVDSTLKIQPAKLEDSAVYLCASSLTGGANTEAFFGQGTRLTVV.